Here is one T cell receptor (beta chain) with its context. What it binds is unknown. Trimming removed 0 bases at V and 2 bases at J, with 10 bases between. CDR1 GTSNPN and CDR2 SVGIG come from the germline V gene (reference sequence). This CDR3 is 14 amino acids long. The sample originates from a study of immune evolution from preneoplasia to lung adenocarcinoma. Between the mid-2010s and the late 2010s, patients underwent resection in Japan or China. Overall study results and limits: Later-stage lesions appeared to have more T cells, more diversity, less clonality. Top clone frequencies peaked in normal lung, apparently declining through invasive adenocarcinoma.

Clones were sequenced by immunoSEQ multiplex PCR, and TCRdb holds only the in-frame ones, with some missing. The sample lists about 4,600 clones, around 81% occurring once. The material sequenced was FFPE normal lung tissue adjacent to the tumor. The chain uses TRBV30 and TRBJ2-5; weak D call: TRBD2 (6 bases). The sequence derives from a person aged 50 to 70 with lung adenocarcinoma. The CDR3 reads CAWSVSAGQETQYF. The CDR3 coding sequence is TGTGCCTGGAGTGTATCAGCGGGTCAAGAGACCCAGTACTTC.